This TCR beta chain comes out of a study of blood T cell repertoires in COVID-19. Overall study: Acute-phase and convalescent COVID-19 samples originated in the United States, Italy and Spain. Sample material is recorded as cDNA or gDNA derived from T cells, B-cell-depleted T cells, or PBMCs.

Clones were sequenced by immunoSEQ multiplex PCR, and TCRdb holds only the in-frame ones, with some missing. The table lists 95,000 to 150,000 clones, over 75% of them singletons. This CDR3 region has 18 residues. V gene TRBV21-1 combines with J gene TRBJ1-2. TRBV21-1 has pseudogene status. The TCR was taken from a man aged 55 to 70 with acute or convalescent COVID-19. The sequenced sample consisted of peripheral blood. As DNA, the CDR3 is TGTGCCAGCAGCAAGAAGGAAGGGCGGGACCGGGGCCACTATGGCTACACCTTC. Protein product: CASSKKEGRDRGHYGYTF.